Below are 15 T cell receptor beta chains sequenced from a single sample in a study of cytomegalovirus exposure and HLA in healthy donors. 60 Vbeta and 13 Jbeta primers were used in PCR. Profiling relied on immunoSEQ multiplex PCR, and the TCRdb table lists in-frame clones only, not all of them. The profile shows around 150,000 clones, approximately 79% of them singletons. The sequenced sample consisted of PBMCs. Every receptor here comes from a male donor in good health and CMV-seronegative.

The chain carries TRBV19 and TRBJ1-5, with a possible D match to TRBD1 (6 bases). The CDR3 runs to 14 residues. V was cut by 5 bases and J by 7 bases, with 15 bases left in between. Germline assignment: CDR1 LNHDA and CDR2 SQIVND (reference sequence). DNA for the CDR3: TGTGCCAGTAGTGTGAACAGGGTGTCCCAGCCCCAGCATTTT. Protein: CASSVNRVSQPQHF.

This chain uses TRBV13 with TRBJ1-2; weak D call: TRBD1 (5 bases). The V end lost 2 bases, the J end lost 3 bases, and 13 bases lay between the germline ends. Germline assignment: CDR1 PRHDT and CDR2 FYEKMQ (reference sequence). The CDR3 sequence is 15 residues long. The CDR3 loop is CASSLKGVDHYGYTF. For the CDR3, the DNA is TGTGCCAGCAGCTTAAAAGGGGTGGACCACTATGGCTACACCTTC.

The rearrangement joins TRBV7-9 to TRBJ1-2; D call uncertain. This CDR3 is built from 15 residues. The V gene lost 5 bases and the J gene lost 4 bases, with 17 bases spanning the gap. CDR1 and CDR2 (germline): SEHNR, FQNEAQ (reference sequence). The CDR3 nucleotides read TGTGCCAGCAGCCTCGCGGGCCTCGAGGGCTATGGCTACACCTTC. Residues: CASSLAGLEGYGYTF.

CDR3 sequence reads: CASSEAAGDRGSYGYTF. CDR3 in DNA: TGTGCCAGCAGTGAAGCTGCGGGGGACAGGGGATCCTATGGCTACACCTTC. The genes are TRBV6-1 and TRBJ1-2, with 10 bases lining up with TRBD1. CDR3 length equals 17 residues. CDR1 is MNHNS and CDR2 is SASEGT in the germline V gene. J gave up 4 bases and V 0 bases, and 8 bases lay outside the gene matches.

The V call is TRBV14, the J call TRBJ2-1; 11 bases match TRBD2. The germline CDR1 and CDR2 sequences are SGHDN and FVKESK. V lost 11 bases and J lost 7; bases outside the gene matches: 7. The CDR3 contains 13 residues. The CDR3 here is CAYSSGRFNEQFF. CDR3 coding DNA: TGTGCCTACTCTAGCGGGAGGTTTAATGAGCAGTTCTTC. The entire variable domain, with the rest obtained from reference TRBV14 and TRBJ2-1, is as follows: EAGVTQFPSHSVIEKGQTVTLRCDPISGHDNLYWYRRVMGKEIKFLLHFVKESKQDESGMPNNRFLAERTGGTYSTLKVQPAELEDSGVYFCAYSSGRFNEQFFGPGTRLTVL.

This chain connects TRBV28 to TRBJ2-3, with 8 bases identical to TRBD2. The CDR3 is made up of 16 amino acids. Germline V gene data show CDR1 as MDHEN and CDR2 as SYDVKM. J lost 4 bases, V lost 6 bases, and 12 bases had no gene match. Here the CDR3 reads CASRPGGAGESDTQYF. CDR3 nucleotides: TGTGCCAGCAGGCCCGGGGGGGCGGGAGAGTCAGATACGCAGTATTTT.

The chain links TRBV9 to TRBJ2-4, with 11 bases fitting TRBD2. The germline V gene encodes CDR1 SGDLS and CDR2 YYNGEE. The V and J ends lost 5 bases and 4 bases, in that order; junction bases with no gene match: 2. The CDR3 covers 14 residues. This CDR3 is CASSRLAGKNIQYF. The CDR3 nucleotides read TGTGCCAGCAGTCGACTAGCGGGGAAAAACATTCAGTACTTC.

This chain links TRBV7-3 with TRBJ2-1; 14 nucleotides match TRBD2. V lost 1 base to trimming and J lost 10 bases; unmatched junction nucleotides: 9. The germline gives CDR1 SGHTA, CDR2 FQGTGA. The length of the CDR3 is 17 residues. DNA for the CDR3: TGTGCCAGCAGCTTAAAAGGGACTAGCGGGAGAGGCCGGGAGCAGTTCTTC. Translation gives CASSLKGTSGRGREQFF. Supplemented by reference TRBV7-3 and TRBJ2-1, the full variable domain reads GAGVSQTPSNKVTEKGKYVELRCDPISGHTALYWYRQSLGQGPEFLIYFQGTGAADDSGLPNDRFFAVRPEGSVSTLKIQRTERGDSAVYLCASSLKGTSGRGREQFFGPGTRLTVL.

V and J are TRBV7-9 and TRBJ1-1, with 11 bases identical to TRBD1. Germline V gene sequence: CDR1 SEHNR, CDR2 FQNEAQ (reference sequence). The CDR3 length is 14 residues. V was clipped by 5 bases and J by 4 bases; unmatched bases: 3. In DNA, the CDR3 is TGTGCCAGCAGCAGAGGACAGGGGGCCACTGAAGCTTTCTTT. It encodes CASSRGQGATEAFF.

V is TRBV23-1 and J is TRBJ2-1; TRBD2 agrees at 12 bases. TRBV23-1 is noted as an ORF with a role that remains uncertain. This CDR3 contains 17 residues. J lost 5 bases, V lost 4 bases, and 9 bases had no gene match. CDR3 sequence (DNA): TGCGCCAGCAGTCGAACAGGGGCTAGCGGGGGGGACAATGAGCAGTTCTTC. Translated, it gives CASSRTGASGGDNEQFF.

J is TRBJ1-2 and V is TRBV6-5; the match to TRBD1 covers 8 bases. Germline-derived CDR1 and CDR2 are MNHEY and SVGAGI. CDR3 length equals 15 residues. The ends lost 6 bases at V and 0 bases at J; junction bases unmatched: 6. CDR3 protein: CASSREQGANYGYTF. The CDR3 DNA sequence: TGTGCCAGCAGCCGAGAACAGGGGGCTAACTATGGCTACACCTTC.

The gene calls are TRBV28 and TRBJ2-3, with a tentative D call TRBD2 (6 bases). Per germline, CDR1 MDHEN and CDR2 SYDVKM. The CDR3 has 14 amino acids. Trimming removed 3 bases at V and 3 bases at J, with 10 bases between. CDR3 region: CASSLGRETDTQYF. CDR3 nucleotide sequence: TGTGCCAGCAGTTTGGGCCGGGAGACAGATACGCAGTATTTT. Full variable domain (missing parts from reference TRBV28 and TRBJ2-3): DVKVTQSSRYLVKRTGEKVFLECVQDMDHENMFWYRQDPGLGLRLIYFSYDVKMKEKGDIPEGYSVSREKKERFSLILESASTNQTSMYLCASSLGRETDTQYFGPGTRLTVL.

The CDR3, as DNA: TGTGCCAGCAGAAGGGCACGTCTACAGGACAGTTCACTTTCCTACGAGCAGTACTTC. This gives the protein CASRRARLQDSSLSYEQYF. This chain connects TRBV7-9 to TRBJ2-7; a weak D match, TRBD1 (6 bases). Trimming left V 6 bases short and J 1 base short, with 28 bases between. The CDR3 consists of 19 residues. The V gene's germline CDR1 is SEHNR and CDR2 FQNEAQ (reference sequence).

The chain has TRBV5-4 and TRBJ2-2; 11 nucleotides line up with TRBD2. After removal of 4 bases from V and 4 bases from J, the junction contained 12 bases not matched to a gene. Germline assignment: CDR1 SGHNT and CDR2 YYREEE (reference sequence). This CDR3 region has 18 residues. CDR3 residues: CASSPLAGETPGTGELFF. The CDR3 DNA follows: TGTGCCAGCAGCCCACTAGCGGGAGAGACCCCGGGCACCGGGGAGCTGTTTTTT.

Only a few counts were recorded for this clone. CDR3: CASSLGGTTIWTDTQYF. CDR3 DNA: TGTGCCAGCAGTTTAGGGGGGACTACTATTTGGACAGATACGCAGTATTTT. The chain carries TRBV27 and TRBJ2-3; TRBD2 agrees at 7 bases. Losses at the gene ends were 2 bases for V and 3 bases for J; bases not matched to a gene: 11. The CDR3 runs 17 residues. The germline CDR1 and CDR2 sequences are MNHEY and SMNVEV (reference sequence).